The following is a TCR beta chain sequence with its context. Trimming took 4 bases from V and 7 from J; bases not matched to a gene: 6. Germline V gives CDR1 SGHDT, CDR2 YYEEEE. The CDR3 contains 14 residues. The data are from a study of blood T cell repertoires in COVID-19. For the study at large: The analysed material was cDNA or gDNA that came from T cells, B-cell-depleted T cells, or PBMCs.

As originally analysed: Estimates of nucleated cell counts were drawn from the amplification of reference gene primers. The repertoire was sequenced with immunoSEQ multiplex PCR; TCRdb's copy has only in-frame clones and lacks some. V and J calls and clone size follow that table, whereas D and trimming were derived from the DNA. The sample has 95,000 to 150,000 clones; roughly 92% are singletons. Seattle enrolled patients during active infection and tracked them longitudinally. The specimen sequenced was peripheral blood. This chain connects TRBV5-6 to TRBJ1-5, with 9 bases identical to TRBD1. This clonotype was sampled from a man aged 45-65 years with COVID-19, enrolled during active disease. This chain's CDR3 is CASSRQGGYQPQHF. CDR3 DNA sequence: TGTGCCAGCAGCCGACAGGGGGGTTACCAGCCCCAGCATTTT.